This passage covers 16 T cell receptor beta chains from one sample sequenced in a study of shared clonotypes between healthy human individuals (dated by TCRdb to about 2020). The method behind the library was the immunoSEQ multiplex PCR assay. The clones in this table, taken by TCRdb from immuneACCESS, are in-frame only. Not every clone is retained; where verified, under half of the shortfall comes from an unresolved V gene, and the cause of the rest is unknown. The sample has hundreds of thousands of clones on record, about 80% of them singletons. The ten largest make up roughly 1.9% of the sample. What was sequenced was memory CD4+ T cells sorted from blood. This specimen's cell subset or site label, interpreted: CD45RA-negative fraction. The receptors come from a woman aged 30 to 39 in good health.

This chain links TRBV7-2 with TRBJ1-2; D is unresolved. The CDR3 is made up of 12 amino acids. Germline V CDR1 and CDR2: SGHTA, FQGNSA. V was clipped by 3 bases and J by 5 bases, with 7 bases between them. CDR3 region: CASSFFEYGYTF. As DNA, the CDR3 is TGTGCCAGCAGCTTTTTCGAGTATGGCTACACCTTC.

The chain has TRBV13 and TRBJ1-1; weak D call: TRBD1 (6 bases). Germline CDR1 is PRHDT and CDR2 is FYEKMQ (reference sequence). The V end was cut by 5 bases, the J end by 8 bases, with 18 bases between. The CDR3 is 14 amino acids. The CDR3 here is CASSHRQRRGEAFF. The CDR3 nucleotides are TGTGCCAGCAGCCACCGACAGAGGAGGGGGGAAGCTTTCTTT. Filled out from reference TRBV13 and TRBJ1-1, the complete variable domain reads AAGVIQSPRHLIKEKRETATLKCYPIPRHDTVYWYQQGPGQDPQFLISFYEKMQSDKGSIPDRFSAQQFSDYHSELNMSSLELGDSALYFCASSHRQRRGEAFFGQGTRLTVV.

As concerns this clone: A single base separates this from a much larger clone, so it may be a read error. The chain joins TRBV6-6 to TRBJ1-5; D is ambiguous. This CDR3 is 13 amino acids long. The germline V gene encodes CDR1 MNHNY and CDR2 SVGAGI (reference sequence). DNA for the CDR3: TGTGCCAGCAGTTCAAAGTTCAATCGGCCCCAGCATTTT. It translates to CASSSKFNRPQHF.

J is TRBJ1-4 and V is TRBV30, with D possibly matching TRBD1 (5 bases). Germline V gene sequence: CDR1 GTSNPN, CDR2 SVGIG (reference sequence). This CDR3 contains 14 residues. Trimming removed 1 base at V and 2 bases at J, with 8 bases between. Here the CDR3 reads CAWSAGVTNEKLFF. The CDR3 DNA follows: TGTGCCTGGAGTGCGGGGGTGACTAATGAAAAACTGTTTTTT.

The chain couples TRBV5-5 to TRBJ2-5, with 7 bases that match TRBD2. Germline-derived CDR1 and CDR2 are SGHKS and YYEKEE (reference sequence). Trimming removed 2 bases from V and 1 base from J; junction bases left unmatched: 2. CDR3 length equals 14 residues. CDR3 nucleotides: TGTGCCAGCAGCTTTGCGGGGGTCCAAGAGACCCAGTACTTC. Its translation is CASSFAGVQETQYF.

With respect to this clone: A clone one base away is much larger, so this may be a read error. The chain joins TRBV27 to TRBJ2-2; D gene ambiguous. There are 13 residues in the CDR3. The V gene's germline CDR1 is MNHEY and CDR2 SMNVEV (reference sequence). Trimming shortened V by 6 bases and J by 0 bases, and 5 bases separated the two germline ends. CDR3 nucleotide sequence: TGTGCCAGCAGAACAGCGAACACCGGGGAGCTGTTTTTT. This encodes CASRTANTGELFF.

This clone was counted a single time. The chain is built from TRBV9 and TRBJ2-3; no clear D gene. Germline V lookup: CDR1 SGDLS, CDR2 YYNGEE. The CDR3 covers 14 residues. V was shortened by 4 bases and J by 2 bases, with 11 bases between the two germline ends. Here the CDR3 DNA reads TGTGCCAGCAGCCCACGACAAACCACAGATACGCAGTATTTT. Translation: CASSPRQTTDTQYF.

This clone turned up a few times. A far larger clone is only one base removed, so a read error is likely. The chain links TRBV2 to TRBJ1-5; D gene unclear. The V gene lost 5 bases and the J gene lost 2 bases, with 4 bases spanning the gap. CDR3 size: 12 residues. Germline CDR1 and CDR2: SNHLY and FYNNEI. The DNA of the CDR3 is TGTGCCAGCAGTAGTGGCAATCAGCCCCAGCATTTT. This gives the protein CASSSGNQPQHF. Supplemented by reference TRBV2 and TRBJ1-5, the full variable domain reads EPEVTQTPSHQVTQMGQEVILRCVPISNHLYFYWYRQILGQKVEFLVSFYNNEISEKSEIFDDQFSVERPDGSNFTLKIRSTKLEDSAMYFCASSSGNQPQHFGDGTRLSIL.

The chain is built from TRBV2 and TRBJ2-3; D gene ambiguous. Trimming removed 4 bases at V and 6 bases at J, with 5 bases between. This CDR3 spans 11 amino acids. The germline gives CDR1 SNHLY, CDR2 FYNNEI. The CDR3 protein is CASSVVDTQYF. The CDR3 nucleotides are TGTGCCAGCAGTGTAGTTGATACGCAGTATTTT.

The genes are TRBV7-2 and TRBJ2-3, with D possibly TRBD1 on 6 matching bases. Germline V gene sequence: CDR1 SGHTA, CDR2 FQGNSA. V dropped 4 bases and J dropped 8 bases, with 10 bases sitting between them. This CDR3 comprises 12 residues. CDR3 DNA sequence: TGTGCCAGCAGCTATAGGGACACTACGCAGTATTTT. This gives the protein CASSYRDTTQYF.

Regarding this clone: Within the sample, other DNA sequences also encode this same CDR3. The J gene is TRBJ1-1, the V gene TRBV30; no clear D gene. V was clipped by 1 base and J by 2 bases, with 8 bases between them. The CDR3 totals 13 residues. In germline, CDR1 is GTSNPN, CDR2 SVGIG (reference sequence). In nucleotides, the CDR3 is TGTGCCTGGAGTGCACGGGCTAACACTGAAGCTTTCTTT. It encodes CAWSARANTEAFF.

V and J are TRBV7-9 and TRBJ1-4; 9 bases align to TRBD1. CDR1 is SEHNR and CDR2 is FQNEAQ in the germline V gene (reference sequence). This CDR3 spans 16 amino acids. J was trimmed by 0 bases and V by 5 bases; bases with no gene match: 4. CDR3 sequence (DNA): TGTGCCAGCAGCAGGGGACAGGGACCAACTAATGAAAAACTGTTTTTT. It specifies CASSRGQGPTNEKLFF.

This clone has more than one count but fewer than ten. This chain uses TRBV5-6 with TRBJ1-1; D unclear. With 0 bases removed from V and 1 base from J, the gap between germline ends came to 13 bases. Germline CDR1 SGHDT, CDR2 YYEEEE. The CDR3 sequence is 16 residues long. CDR3 residues: CASSLASLTWNTEAFF. The CDR3 coding sequence is TGTGCCAGCAGCTTGGCCTCACTTACATGGAACACTGAAGCTTTCTTT.

V gene TRBV19 combines with J gene TRBJ2-5; D is undetermined. This CDR3 comprises 14 residues. Deletions cut 3 bases from V and 2 bases from J, with 10 bases between. CDR1 LNHDA and CDR2 SQIVND come from the germline V gene (reference sequence). CDR3 amino acids: CASSIAAAQETQYF. The DNA of the CDR3 is TGTGCCAGTAGTATCGCGGCGGCACAAGAGACCCAGTACTTC.

The V and J genes are TRBV19 and TRBJ2-2; D remains ambiguous. Trimming pared 7 bases from V and 6 bases from J, leaving 12 bases between. The V gene's germline CDR1 is LNHDA and CDR2 SQIVND (reference sequence). The CDR3 extends over 13 amino acids. The CDR3 DNA reads TGTGCCAGTACCCCCTTAGGAGCCGGGGAGCTGTTTTTT. Protein sequence: CASTPLGAGELFF.

The chain joins TRBV18 to TRBJ1-5; D gene ambiguous. The germline V gene encodes CDR1 KGHSH and CDR2 LQKENI. The CDR3 is 16 residues long. The V end lost 3 bases, the J end lost 2 bases, and 14 bases lay between the germline ends. In DNA, the CDR3 is TGTGCCAGCTCACCGTCAACGGTTGGAGGCAATCAGCCCCAGCATTTT. This codes for CASSPSTVGGNQPQHF.